This entry concerns a single T cell receptor beta chain. The data belong to a study of blood T cell repertoires in COVID-19. Authors' analysis steps: The assay estimated nucleated cells by amplifying reference gene primers. TCRdb keeps only in-frame clones here, not all; method: immunoSEQ multiplex PCR. For V, J and clone size, that table is used; D and trimming come from the DNA. The profile shows more than 130,000 clones, 85% to 90% of them singletons. V shed 4 bases and J 4 bases; nucleotides not matched to a gene: 5. CDR3 length: 15 amino acids. Germline V CDR1 and CDR2: SGHRS, YFSETQ. This rearrangement joins TRBV5-1 to TRBJ2-1, with TRBD2 matching over 10 bases. This TCR was recovered from a man in his fifties with active or convalescent COVID-19. The material sequenced was peripheral blood. CDR3 loop: CASSPSGGAYNEQFF. The DNA of the CDR3 is TGCGCCAGCAGCCCCAGCGGGGGGGCTTACAATGAGCAGTTCTTC.